The clone carrying this T cell receptor (beta chain) has more than one count but fewer than ten. Its antigen is still unknown. This CDR3 contains 15 residues. Germline V CDR1 and CDR2: SGHDT, YYEEEE. The germline V and J ends were trimmed by 0 bases and 5 bases, with 14 bases remaining between them. These data originate in a study of response to subunit inactivated influenza vaccine. Findings of the study overall: After each seasonal influenza vaccination, few new T cells are recruited, the authors suggested.

TCRdb used MiXCR to reprocess the RT-PCR reads, holding one entry per CDR3 protein. The sample lists some 520,000 distinct CDR3 sequences, 16% occurring once. Sequencing was performed on CD4+ T cells sorted from PBMCs, taken around 25 months after vaccination. This sequence was found in a man aged 45 to 70 who received an inactivated influenza vaccine. The chain employs TRBV5-6 and TRBJ2-5; either TRBD1 or TRBD2 may supply D (5 bases each). The CDR3 protein is CASSLGGGLSETQYF. The CDR3 nucleotides read TGTGCCAGCAGCTTGGGTGGGGGTCTGTCGGAGACCCAGTACTTC.